This paragraph reports one T cell receptor (beta chain). The CDR3 is made up of 16 amino acids. Germline trimming cut 1 base from V and 2 bases from J; bases unmatched to any gene: 6. Germline V CDR1 and CDR2: MGHRA, YSYEKL. These data are taken from a study of T-cell memory formation after mild COVID-19. TCRdb re-derived calls from the 5' RACE reads in MiXCR, one entry per CDR3 protein. The data show some 340,000 distinct CDR3 sequences, with under 15% seen just once and 20% to 25% held by the top ten. The TCR comes from a man aged 18 to 30 who had mild COVID-19 (a few samples of this study predate the infection). Cell type and time point are not known. Sequences were obtained from PBMCs or a T cell subset sorted from them (not recorded which). This chain joins TRBV4-1 and TRBJ2-7; 9 bases fit TRBD1. As DNA, the CDR3 is TGCGCCAGCAGCCAAGGTCGGGGACAGGGTGCCTACGAGCAGTACTTC. Residues: CASSQGRGQGAYEQYF.